The present T cell receptor beta chain was sequenced within a study (dated by TCRdb to between 2015 and 2016). Ends trimmed: V by 4 bases, J by 5 bases; bases unmatched to a gene: 4. The CDR3 runs 13 residues from the cysteine to the phenylalanine. The only DNA kept is the CDR3, 39 bases in frame from the first base. Libraries came from RT-PCR. The instrument given in TCRdb is Illumina MiSeq. Clones were called with MiXCR by TCRdb after fastp trimmed the public reads at Q25, and only in-frame beta chains were retained. Every entry covers one CDR3 protein and lists the most common genes and DNA from its rows. In all, the sample holds 650,000 to 800,000 distinct CDR3 sequences, and 14% of those were seen once. 3.6% of the sample goes to the ten largest clones. This clonotype was counted a few times. Its target antigen remains unknown. No quality values exist for individual bases; no much larger clone is one base distant.

The chain couples TRBV12-3 or TRBV12-4 to TRBJ2-5, and 7 bases in between align with TRBD2. The source of this sequence is a female donor in good health, serving as a healthy control. The specimen sequenced was memory CD4+ T cells from blood. The nucleotides are TGTGCCAGCAGTTGGGGGGGAATGGAGACCCAGTACTTC. This gives the protein CASSWGGMETQYF.